This T cell receptor (beta chain) was captured by sequencing in a study of Ad26.COV2.S vaccination and SARS-CoV-2 variants. Overall study context: Once, or twice with 56 days between doses, Ad26.COV2.S was given intramuscularly.

Regarding treatment: around 19 received Ad26.COV2.S at low or high dose, single or two shots; 5 received placebo; per-sample allocation not given. Sample collection was performed on day 63 after the first vaccine or placebo injection. Donation was by an adult aged 18-55 years who was in Boston. The CDR3 loop spans 15 amino acids. The germline gives CDR1 SGHTA, CDR2 FQGTGA. The V gene end was trimmed by 3 bases and the J gene end by 2 bases; junction bases not matched to a gene: 2. This clone occurred once. Sequencing was performed with immunoSEQ multiplex PCR; in TCRdb, only in-frame clones are kept and a portion is missing. The sample contains some 270,000 clones, 87% of which appear only once.

The V call is TRBV7-3, the J call TRBJ2-1; 9 nucleotides align to TRBD1. The sequencing used peripheral blood, collected in a trial of Ad26.COV2.S vaccine versus placebo. The TCR was taken from a person between 18 and 59 years old who received the Ad26.COV2.S COVID-19 vaccine or a placebo. CDR3 nucleotides: TGTGCCAGCAGCTTGACAGGGGGGACCTACAATGAGCAGTTCTTC. Protein: CASSLTGGTYNEQFF.